The rows below give T cell receptor beta chains drawn from one sample of a study of blood T cell repertoires in COVID-19. The assay was immunoSEQ multiplex PCR, and TCRdb's table has in-frame clones only and misses some. Of about 52,000 clones in the sample, under 85% are singletons; the top ten hold around 7.5%. The specimen sequenced was peripheral blood. The receptors originated from a man between 65 and 79 years old with active COVID-19. Both conserved end residues are part of each CDR3. A D gene is named only where the DNA matches it firmly. A clone size is listed for some rows: how often the clone was seen (once, few, many), or a class if it is expanded.

v_gene,d_gene,j_gene,abundance,CDR3aa,CDR3nt
TRBV5-1,TRBD2,TRBJ2-3,-,CASSPLPSGSTDTQYF,TGCGCCAGCAGCCCCTTACCTAGCGGGAGCACAGATACGCAGTATTTT
TRBV4-3,TRBD1,TRBJ1-2,-,CASSQPPFDRGQLANYGYTF,TGCGCCAGCAGCCAACCCCCCTTTGACAGGGGGCAACTAGCTAACTATGGCTACACCTTC
TRBV10-3,TRBD1,TRBJ1-2,-,CAISESTGQIHGYTF,TGTGCCATCAGTGAGTCGACAGGGCAAATACATGGCTACACCTTC
TRBV14,-,TRBJ1-6,once,CASSQDYGSSPLHF,TGTGCCAGCAGCCAAGACTACGGGAGTTCACCCCTCCACTTT
TRBV30,-,TRBJ2-7,-,CAWSVAQPSSYEQYF,TGTGCCTGGAGTGTAGCCCAACCGAGCTCCTACGAGCAGTACTTC
TRBV4-1,TRBD1,TRBJ2-7,-,CASSRNVPGQGSNEQYF,TGCGCCAGCAGCCGGAACGTCCCAGGACAGGGAAGTAACGAGCAGTACTTC
TRBV19,TRBD2,TRBJ2-3,-,CASSTSGASDTQYF,TGTGCCAGTTCTACTAGCGGGGCCTCAGATACGCAGTATTTT
TRBV7-8,-,TRBJ2-7,-,CASSSGRIYEQYF,TGTGCCAGCAGCAGCGGACGGATCTACGAGCAGTACTTC
TRBV5-4,-,TRBJ1-6,-,CASSLAHRGSPLHF,TGTGCCAGCAGCTTGGCCCATAGAGGTTCACCCCTCCACTTT
TRBV19,TRBD1,TRBJ1-2,-,CASSMDRVLKGYTF,TGTGCCAGTAGTATGGACAGGGTCCTGAAAGGCTACACCTTC
TRBV3-1/TRBV3-2,TRBD1,TRBJ1-2,-,CASSPSRTGRNGYTF,TGTGCCAGCAGCCCGTCCCGGACAGGGCGGAATGGCTACACCTTC